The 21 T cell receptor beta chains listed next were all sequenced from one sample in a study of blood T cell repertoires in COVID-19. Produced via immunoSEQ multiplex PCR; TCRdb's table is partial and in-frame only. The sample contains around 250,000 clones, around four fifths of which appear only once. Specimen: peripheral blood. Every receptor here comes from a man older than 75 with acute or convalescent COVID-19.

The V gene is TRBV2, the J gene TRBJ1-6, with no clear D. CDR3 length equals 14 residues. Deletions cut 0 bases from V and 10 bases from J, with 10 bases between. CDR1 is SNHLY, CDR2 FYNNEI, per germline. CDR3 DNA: TGTGCCAGCAGTGAAGCGCGGTGGAACTCACCCCTCCACTTT. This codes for CASSEARWNSPLHF.

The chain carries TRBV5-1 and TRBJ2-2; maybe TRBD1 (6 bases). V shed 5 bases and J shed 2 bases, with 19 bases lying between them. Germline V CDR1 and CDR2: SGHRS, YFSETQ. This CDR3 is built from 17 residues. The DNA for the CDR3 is TGCGCCAGCAGGGAGCCCTCAGGGGCGATCAACACCGGGGAGCTGTTTTTT. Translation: CASREPSGAINTGELFF.

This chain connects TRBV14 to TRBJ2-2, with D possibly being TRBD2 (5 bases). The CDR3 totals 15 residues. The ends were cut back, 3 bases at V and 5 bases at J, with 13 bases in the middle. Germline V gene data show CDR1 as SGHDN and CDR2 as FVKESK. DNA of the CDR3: TGTGCCAGCAGCCAGACCCCCCGCGGGACCGGGGAGCTGTTTTTT. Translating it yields CASSQTPRGTGELFF.

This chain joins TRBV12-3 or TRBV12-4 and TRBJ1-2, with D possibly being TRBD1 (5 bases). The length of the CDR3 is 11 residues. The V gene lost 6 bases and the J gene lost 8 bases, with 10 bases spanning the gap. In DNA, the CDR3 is TGTGCCAGCAGCCCCGGGGGGGGCTACACCTTC. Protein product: CASSPGGGYTF.

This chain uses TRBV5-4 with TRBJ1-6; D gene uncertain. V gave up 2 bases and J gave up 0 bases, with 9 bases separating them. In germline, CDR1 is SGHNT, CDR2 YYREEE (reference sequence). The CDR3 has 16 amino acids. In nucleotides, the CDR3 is TGTGCCAGCAGCTTTATAAGAGGCTCCTATAATTCACCCCTCCACTTT. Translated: CASSFIRGSYNSPLHF.

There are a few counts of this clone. Written as DNA, the CDR3 is TGCAGTGCTACGCAAGAGACCCAGTACTTC. Its protein is CSATQETQYF. The chain couples TRBV20-1 to TRBJ2-5; no definite D call. The V gene's germline CDR1 is DFQATT and CDR2 SNEGSKA (reference sequence). CDR3 length: 10 residues. The ends were cut back, 4 bases at V and 2 bases at J, with 2 bases in the middle.

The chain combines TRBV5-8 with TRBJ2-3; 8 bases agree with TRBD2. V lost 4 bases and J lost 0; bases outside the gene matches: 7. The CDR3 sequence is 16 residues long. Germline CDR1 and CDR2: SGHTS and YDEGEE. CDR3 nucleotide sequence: TGTGCCAGCAGCCGTTTAGCGGGGATCAGCACAGATACGCAGTATTTT. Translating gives CASSRLAGISTDTQYF.

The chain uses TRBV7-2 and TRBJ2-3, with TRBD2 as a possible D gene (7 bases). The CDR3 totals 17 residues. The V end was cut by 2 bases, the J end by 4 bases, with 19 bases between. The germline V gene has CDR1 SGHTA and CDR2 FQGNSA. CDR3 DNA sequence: TGTGCCAGCAGCTTAAATAGTGCGGGGGCCTTCTCAGATACGCAGTATTTT. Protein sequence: CASSLNSAGAFSDTQYF.

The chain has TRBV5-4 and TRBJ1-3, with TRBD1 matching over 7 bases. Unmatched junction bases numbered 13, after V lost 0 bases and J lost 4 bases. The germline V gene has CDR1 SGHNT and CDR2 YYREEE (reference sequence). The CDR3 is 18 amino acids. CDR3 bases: TGTGCCAGCAGCTTGGGGGGGGACAGTCTAGCTGGAGGAAACACCATATATTTT. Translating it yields CASSLGGDSLAGGNTIYF.

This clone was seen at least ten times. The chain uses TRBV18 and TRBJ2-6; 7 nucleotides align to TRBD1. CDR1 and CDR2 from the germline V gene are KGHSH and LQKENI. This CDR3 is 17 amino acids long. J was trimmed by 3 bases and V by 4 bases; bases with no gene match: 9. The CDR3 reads CASSHLLTGDGANVLTF. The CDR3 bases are TGTGCCAGCTCACACCTTTTAACAGGGGATGGGGCCAACGTCCTGACTTTC.

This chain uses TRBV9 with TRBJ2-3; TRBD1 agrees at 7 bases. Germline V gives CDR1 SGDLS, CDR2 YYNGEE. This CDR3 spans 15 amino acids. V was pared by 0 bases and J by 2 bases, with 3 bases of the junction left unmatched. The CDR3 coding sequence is TGTGCCAGCAGCGTAGAAGGGGGCACCACAGATACGCAGTATTTT. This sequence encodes CASSVEGGTTDTQYF.

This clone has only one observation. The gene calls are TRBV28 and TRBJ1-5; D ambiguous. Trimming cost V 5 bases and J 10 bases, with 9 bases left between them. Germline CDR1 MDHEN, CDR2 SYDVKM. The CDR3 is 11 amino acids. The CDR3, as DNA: TGTGCCAGCAGTAAACTCCGTCCCCAGCATTTT. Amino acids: CASSKLRPQHF. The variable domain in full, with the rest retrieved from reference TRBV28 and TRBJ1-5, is DVKVTQSSRYLVKRTGEKVFLECVQDMDHENMFWYRQDPGLGLRLIYFSYDVKMKEKGDIPEGYSVSREKKERFSLILESASTNQTSMYLCASSKLRPQHFGDGTRLSIL.

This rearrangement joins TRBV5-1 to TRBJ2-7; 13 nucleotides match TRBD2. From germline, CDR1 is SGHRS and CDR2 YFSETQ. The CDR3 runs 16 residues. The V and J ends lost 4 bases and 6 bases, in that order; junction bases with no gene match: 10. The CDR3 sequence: CASSPPGLAGFGEQYF. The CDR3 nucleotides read TGCGCCAGCAGCCCCCCGGGACTAGCGGGATTCGGCGAGCAGTACTTC.

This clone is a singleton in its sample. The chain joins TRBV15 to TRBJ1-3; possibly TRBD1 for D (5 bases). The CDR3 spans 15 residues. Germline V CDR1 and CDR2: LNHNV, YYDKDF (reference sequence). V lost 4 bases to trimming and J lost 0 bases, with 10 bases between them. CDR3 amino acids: CATSIGDFSGNTIYF. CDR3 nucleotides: TGTGCCACCAGCATTGGGGACTTCTCTGGAAACACCATATATTTT.

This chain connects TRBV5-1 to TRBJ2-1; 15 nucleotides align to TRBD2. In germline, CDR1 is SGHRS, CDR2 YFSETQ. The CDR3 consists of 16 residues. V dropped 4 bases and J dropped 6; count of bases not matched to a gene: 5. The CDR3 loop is CASSPGLAGGVNEQFF. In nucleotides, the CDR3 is TGCGCCAGCAGCCCGGGACTAGCGGGAGGCGTCAATGAGCAGTTCTTC.

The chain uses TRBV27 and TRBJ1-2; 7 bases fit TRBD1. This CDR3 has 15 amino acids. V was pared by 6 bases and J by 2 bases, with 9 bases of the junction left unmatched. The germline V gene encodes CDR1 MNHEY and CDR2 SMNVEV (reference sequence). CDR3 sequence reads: CASRSPDRANYGYTF. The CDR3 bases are TGTGCCAGCAGATCCCCCGACAGGGCAAACTATGGCTACACCTTC.

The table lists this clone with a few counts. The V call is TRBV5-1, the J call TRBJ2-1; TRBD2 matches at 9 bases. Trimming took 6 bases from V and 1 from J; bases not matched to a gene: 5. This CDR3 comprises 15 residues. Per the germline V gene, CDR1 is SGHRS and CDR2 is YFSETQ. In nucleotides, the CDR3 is TGCGCCAGCACCATAAGCGGGAGGTCCTACAATGAGCAGTTCTTC. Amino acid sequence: CASTISGRSYNEQFF.

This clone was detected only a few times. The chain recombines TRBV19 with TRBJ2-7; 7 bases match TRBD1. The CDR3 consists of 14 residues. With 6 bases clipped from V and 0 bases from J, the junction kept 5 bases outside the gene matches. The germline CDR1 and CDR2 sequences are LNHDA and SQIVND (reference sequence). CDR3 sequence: CASSGTARSYEQYF. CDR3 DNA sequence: TGTGCCAGTAGCGGGACAGCACGCTCCTACGAGCAGTACTTC.

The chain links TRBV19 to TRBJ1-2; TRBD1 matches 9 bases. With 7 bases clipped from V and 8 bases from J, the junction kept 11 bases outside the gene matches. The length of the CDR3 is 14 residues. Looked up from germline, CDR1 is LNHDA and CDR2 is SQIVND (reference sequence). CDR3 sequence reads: CASKVGQGIGGYTF. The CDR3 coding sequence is TGTGCCAGTAAGGTTGGACAGGGGATTGGAGGCTACACCTTC.

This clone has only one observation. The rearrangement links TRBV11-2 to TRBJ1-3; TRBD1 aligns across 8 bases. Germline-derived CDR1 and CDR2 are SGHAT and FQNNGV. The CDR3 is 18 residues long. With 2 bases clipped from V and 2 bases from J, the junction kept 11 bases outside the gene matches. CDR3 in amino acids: CASSLTGGGSGTGNTIYF. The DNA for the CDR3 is TGTGCCAGCAGCTTAACAGGGGGGGGCAGCGGAACTGGAAACACCATATATTTT. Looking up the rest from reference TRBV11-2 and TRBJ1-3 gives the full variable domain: EAGVAQSPRYKIIEKRQSVAFWCNPISGHATLYWYQQILGQGPKLLIQFQNNGVVDDSQLPKDRFSAERLKGVDSTLKIQPAKLEDSAVYLCASSLTGGGSGTGNTIYFGEGSWLTVV.

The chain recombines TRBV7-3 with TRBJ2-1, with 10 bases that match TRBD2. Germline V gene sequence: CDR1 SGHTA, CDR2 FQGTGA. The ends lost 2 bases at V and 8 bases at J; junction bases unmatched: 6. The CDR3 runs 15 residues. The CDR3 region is CASSLWASGSYEQFF. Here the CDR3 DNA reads TGTGCCAGCAGCTTATGGGCTAGCGGGAGCTATGAGCAGTTCTTC.